Below, 2 T cell receptor beta chains from the same sample are listed, as sequenced in a study of T cell responses to AZD1222 COVID-19 vaccine (dated by TCRdb to the early 2020s). What this sample's time point label stands for: about 28 days (+/-7) after the second vaccine dose. Library prep was done by the immunoSEQ multiplex PCR assay. As stored in TCRdb, this immuneACCESS dataset retains in-frame rearrangements with V and J assigned. A fraction of the clones does not appear; measured against another copy, unresolved V genes explain less than half of the discrepancy, and the remainder lacks a known reason. For this sample the table gives some 79,000 clones, of which 80% were detected only once. The ten largest clones represent 45% to 50% of the sample. The source material was peripheral blood, sampled 28 days after the second AZD1222 dose. These receptors all stem from an adult who received the AZD1222 COVID-19 vaccine.

The chain employs TRBV7-9 and TRBJ2-3; D is unclear. CDR1 is SEHNR and CDR2 is FQNEAQ in the germline V gene (reference sequence). Between the trimmed V and J ends, which lost 0 bases and 3 bases, there was a span of 13 bases. This CDR3 contains 16 residues. CDR3 amino acids: CASSLAIRKETDTQYF. The CDR3 nucleotides are TGTGCCAGCAGCTTAGCCATCCGAAAAGAGACAGATACGCAGTATTTT.

V and J are TRBV7-9 and TRBJ2-1; 7 bases fit TRBD2. This CDR3 is 15 amino acids long. V trimming: 8 bases; J trimming: 7 bases; junction bases outside the gene matches: 14. Per germline, CDR1 SEHNR and CDR2 FQNEAQ (reference sequence). CDR3 in amino acids: CASGSAGEVWNEQFF. The DNA for the CDR3 is TGTGCCAGCGGATCGGCGGGAGAAGTTTGGAATGAGCAGTTCTTC. The whole variable domain, filled in from reference TRBV7-9 and TRBJ2-1, reads DTGVSQNPRHKITKRGQNVTFRCDPISEHNRLYWYRQTLGQGPEFLTYFQNEAQLEKSRLLSDRFSAERPKGSFSTLEIQRTEQGDSAMYLCASGSAGEVWNEQFFGPGTRLTVL.